A single sample is the source of the 27 T cell receptor beta chains below, sequenced in a study of OX40 agonist ivuxolimab in advanced cancers. Receptors were amplified or captured by the immunoSEQ multiplex PCR assay. TCRdb's version of the immuneACCESS table is confined to in-frame rearrangements and falls short of the full clone set. An unresolved V gene accounts for under half of the shortfall where checked; the remainder is of unknown origin. This sample is represented by more than 70,000 clones; less than 95% of them were singletons. The ten most abundant clones make up around 1.5% of the sample. The specimen comprised CD4+ or CD8+ T cells sorted from blood, sampled in a trial of the OX40 agonist ivuxolimab. The source is an adult with an advanced solid tumor such as melanoma, head and neck, liver or kidney cancer.

The rearrangement uses TRBV29-1 and TRBJ2-5; a possible D gene is TRBD1 (7 bases). The CDR3 runs 13 residues. The germline gives CDR1 SQVTM, CDR2 ANQGSEA. CDR3 protein: CSGGRGESETQYF. CDR3 DNA: TGCAGTGGGGGCAGGGGGGAATCTGAGACCCAGTACTTC.

CDR3 DNA: TGTGCCAGCAGCCCGATTAGGGTCACCGGGGAGCTGTTTTTT. Translated, it gives CASSPIRVTGELFF. The chain employs TRBV11-2 and TRBJ2-2; no clear D gene. The CDR3 covers 14 residues. Trimming removed 5 bases from V and 4 bases from J, with 11 bases in between. Germline V lookup: CDR1 SGHAT, CDR2 FQNNGV.

This clone appeared a single time. This chain connects TRBV11-2 to TRBJ1-2; the match to TRBD1 covers 9 bases. V lost 0 bases to trimming and J lost 6 bases; unmatched junction nucleotides: 8. Germline CDR1 is SGHAT and CDR2 is FQNNGV. CDR3 size: 16 residues. The CDR3 DNA sequence: TGTGCCAGCAGCTTAGACTTACTACAGGGGGCTCATGGCTACACCTTC. This translates into CASSLDLLQGAHGYTF.

The V gene is TRBV7-2, the J gene TRBJ2-1, with unresolved D. The CDR3 extends over 13 amino acids. Trimming shortened V by 1 base and J by 9 bases, and 10 bases separated the two germline ends. Germline assignment: CDR1 SGHTA and CDR2 FQGNSA. For the CDR3, the DNA is TGTGCCAGCAGCTTAGTAACTGGTACTGAGCAGTTCTTC. Translating it yields CASSLVTGTEQFF. Combining the CDR3 with reference TRBV7-2 and TRBJ2-1 gives the whole variable domain GAGVSQSPSNKVTEKGKDVELRCDPISGHTALYWYRQSLGQGLEFLIYFQGNSAPDKSGLPSDRFSAERTGGSVSTLTIQRTQQEDSAVYLCASSLVTGTEQFFGPGTRLTVL.

The V and J genes are TRBV19 and TRBJ1-1; D is possibly TRBD1 (6 bases). The V and J ends lost 4 bases and 3 bases respectively, with 9 bases between them. Germline V gene data show CDR1 as LNHDA and CDR2 as SQIVND (reference sequence). This CDR3 is 13 amino acids long. DNA for the CDR3: TGTGCCAGTAGTACGCGGACAGACACTGAAGCTTTCTTT. This codes for CASSTRTDTEAFF.

This clone was found once. V is TRBV29-1 and J is TRBJ2-7; a weak D match, TRBD2 (5 bases). Germline V gene sequence: CDR1 SQVTM, CDR2 ANQGSEA. CDR3 length equals 21 residues. CDR3 sequence reads: CILARRCTPACKPLRLPEQYF. DNA for the CDR3: TGCATCCTTGCACGGAGGTGCACCCCCGCATGCAAACCTCTAAGGCTCCCCGAGCAGTACTTC.

The chain uses TRBV5-4 and TRBJ2-2; TRBD1 might be the D (6 bases). Germline CDR1 reads SGHNT; CDR2 reads YYREEE (reference sequence). With 4 bases removed from V and 2 bases from J, the gap between germline ends came to 12 bases. The CDR3 runs 15 residues. CDR3 sequence (DNA): TGTGCCAGCAGCCCACGGACAGAAAACACCGGGGAGCTGTTTTTT. This gives the protein CASSPRTENTGELFF.

The rearrangement uses TRBV19 and TRBJ1-2, with a possible D match to TRBD1 (5 bases). The length of the CDR3 is 14 residues. Germline V gives CDR1 LNHDA, CDR2 SQIVND (reference sequence). V was clipped by 4 bases and J by 3 bases, with 12 bases between them. CDR3 in amino acids: CASSNSRGDYGYTF. The CDR3, as DNA: TGTGCCAGTAGTAACTCACGGGGGGACTATGGCTACACCTTC. Combining the CDR3 with reference TRBV19 and TRBJ1-2 gives the whole variable domain DGGITQSPKYLFRKEGQNVTLSCEQNLNHDAMYWYRQDPGQGLRLIYYSQIVNDFQKGDIAEGYSVSREKKESFPLTVTSAQKNPTAFYLCASSNSRGDYGYTFGSGTRLTVV.

The chain links TRBV2 to TRBJ2-3; 12 bases are a match to TRBD2. Germline lookup yields CDR1 SNHLY and CDR2 FYNNEI. After removal of 5 bases from V and 2 bases from J, the junction contained 5 bases not matched to a gene. This CDR3 contains 16 residues. The CDR3 loop is CASSWTSGTFTDTQYF. The CDR3 DNA sequence: TGTGCCAGCAGTTGGACTAGCGGGACATTCACAGATACGCAGTATTTT.

The rearrangement links TRBV7-8 to TRBJ1-1, with TRBD1 as a possible D gene (5 bases). Trimming stripped 0 bases from V and 9 bases from J, with 17 bases between. This CDR3 is 15 amino acids long. In germline, CDR1 is SGHVS, CDR2 FQNEAQ. Here the CDR3 reads CASSLARFPEGKAFF. The CDR3 nucleotides read TGTGCCAGCAGCTTAGCGAGGTTCCCGGAGGGGAAAGCTTTCTTT. Complete variable domain (other parts from reference TRBV7-8 and TRBJ1-1): GAGVSQSPRYKVAKRGQDVALRCDPISGHVSLFWYQQALGQGPEFLTYFQNEAQLDKSGLPSDRFFAERPEGSVSTLKIQRTQQEDSAVYLCASSLARFPEGKAFFGQGTRLTVV.

CDR3 in amino acids: CASSSPAGFEQYF. The CDR3 region has the DNA TGTGCCAGCAGCTCCCCAGCGGGGTTCGAGCAGTACTTC. The chain has TRBV7-9 and TRBJ2-7, with 7 bases identical to TRBD2. CDR1 is SEHNR, CDR2 FQNEAQ, per germline (reference sequence). With 4 bases clipped from V and 6 bases from J, the junction kept 6 bases outside the gene matches. CDR3 length: 13 residues.

The gene calls are TRBV5-1 and TRBJ2-2; a possible D gene is TRBD2 (6 bases). Germline V gene sequence: CDR1 SGHRS, CDR2 YFSETQ. Trimming left V 0 bases short and J 5 bases short, with 11 bases between. The CDR3 consists of 15 residues. CDR3 sequence reads: CASSLVGAGTGELFF. The DNA of the CDR3 is TGCGCCAGCAGCTTGGTCGGGGCGGGGACCGGGGAGCTGTTTTTT.

The chain employs TRBV7-2 and TRBJ2-4; D uncertain. The CDR3 runs to 13 residues. V gave up 5 bases and J gave up 5 bases, with 10 bases separating them. Germline V gene lookup returns CDR1 SGHTA and CDR2 FQGNSA. The CDR3 DNA reads as TGTGCCAGCAGCCAAAACCCCCAAAACATTCAGTACTTC. The encoded protein is CASSQNPQNIQYF.

The V gene is TRBV7-2, the J gene TRBJ1-2; D gene unclear. The V and J ends lost 1 base and 4 bases respectively, with 13 bases between them. Germline loops: CDR1 SGHTA, CDR2 FQGNSA. The CDR3 has 15 amino acids. Here the CDR3 reads CASSLGTYSSYGYTF. CDR3 in DNA: TGTGCCAGCAGCTTAGGGACGTATTCTAGCTATGGCTACACCTTC. Variable domain in full (rest from reference TRBV7-2 and TRBJ1-2): GAGVSQSPSNKVTEKGKDVELRCDPISGHTALYWYRQSLGQGLEFLIYFQGNSAPDKSGLPSDRFSAERTGGSVSTLTIQRTQQEDSAVYLCASSLGTYSSYGYTFGSGTRLTVV.

Only a few counts were recorded for this clone. CDR3 region: CASSPTSGNNQPQHF. CDR3 DNA sequence: TGTGCCAGCTCACCTACTTCAGGGAACAATCAGCCCCAGCATTTT. This chain links TRBV18 with TRBJ1-5; tentative D call: TRBD1 (5 bases). The length of the CDR3 is 15 residues. Germline CDR1 is KGHSH and CDR2 is LQKENI. V was pared by 3 bases and J by 3 bases, with 12 bases between.

The rearrangement joins TRBV7-2 to TRBJ1-4; 7 bases match TRBD1. Germline loops: CDR1 SGHTA, CDR2 FQGNSA. V lost 4 bases and J lost 6; bases outside the gene matches: 8. The length of the CDR3 is 15 residues. The CDR3 coding sequence is TGTGCCAGCAGCTCTTACTTCGGGACAGATGAAAAACTGTTTTTT. This encodes CASSSYFGTDEKLFF. The entire variable domain, with the rest obtained from reference TRBV7-2 and TRBJ1-4, is as follows: GAGVSQSPSNKVTEKGKDVELRCDPISGHTALYWYRQSLGQGLEFLIYFQGNSAPDKSGLPSDRFSAERTGGSVSTLTIQRTQQEDSAVYLCASSSYFGTDEKLFFGSGTQLSVL.

This clone showed up just a few times. The rearrangement links TRBV9 to TRBJ1-1; no reliable D call. The CDR3 has 14 residues. V was shortened by 4 bases and J by 4 bases, with 14 bases between the two germline ends. In germline, CDR1 is SGDLS, CDR2 YYNGEE. The CDR3 DNA sequence: TGTGCCAGCAGCCCAGAGGTGGGTTTCACTGAAGCTTTCTTT. Translated: CASSPEVGFTEAFF.

The chain joins TRBV7-2 to TRBJ2-7; perhaps TRBD1 as D (5 bases). Germline assignment: CDR1 SGHTA and CDR2 FQGNSA. The CDR3 loop spans 15 amino acids. The V end was cut by 4 bases, the J end by 1 base, with 14 bases between. Here the CDR3 DNA reads TGTGCCAGCAGCTCTACCTGGACAAGTTCCTACGAGCAGTACTTC. It specifies CASSSTWTSSYEQYF. Filled out from reference TRBV7-2 and TRBJ2-7, the complete variable domain reads GAGVSQSPSNKVTEKGKDVELRCDPISGHTALYWYRQSLGQGLEFLIYFQGNSAPDKSGLPSDRFSAERTGGSVSTLTIQRTQQEDSAVYLCASSSTWTSSYEQYFGPGTRLTVT.

This chain links TRBV5-6 with TRBJ1-1; D gene ambiguous. V lost 3 bases to trimming and J lost 4 bases, with 10 bases between them. This CDR3 has 13 residues. Germline V CDR1 and CDR2: SGHDT, YYEEEE. The CDR3 DNA follows: TGTGCCAGCAGCTCAGATGTGGGCACTGAAGCTTTCTTT. This gives the protein CASSSDVGTEAFF.

The CDR3 loop is CASSATSGGNGELFF. CDR3 in DNA: TGTGCCAGCAGCGCGACTAGCGGGGGGAACGGGGAGCTGTTTTTT. The chain is built from TRBV7-9 and TRBJ2-2; 13 bases agree with TRBD2. The length of the CDR3 is 15 residues. Germline CDR1 and CDR2: SEHNR and FQNEAQ (reference sequence). Losses at the gene ends were 5 bases for V and 7 bases for J; bases not matched to a gene: 4.

The chain is built from TRBV18 and TRBJ1-5; no firm D call. The germline CDR1 and CDR2 sequences are KGHSH and LQKENI. V dropped 4 bases and J dropped 3 bases, with 7 bases sitting between them. This CDR3 is 13 amino acids long. The CDR3 DNA reads TGTGCCAGCTCACTGGGCTTCAATCAGCCCCAGCATTTT. Its protein is CASSLGFNQPQHF.

This chain joins TRBV27 and TRBJ2-5, with D unresolved. The better agreement between TRBJ2-7 and the DNA end casts doubt on the J call. Looked up from germline, CDR1 is MNHEY and CDR2 is SMNVEV (reference sequence). The CDR3 consists of 13 residues. Here the CDR3 DNA reads TGTGCCAGCAGTTATTCAGGCGTCTACGAGCAGTACTTC. This codes for CASSYSGVYEQYF.

The rearrangement uses TRBV27 and TRBJ2-7; D is undetermined. Germline V gene data show CDR1 as MNHEY and CDR2 as SMNVEV (reference sequence). V lost 2 bases, J lost 4 bases, and 9 bases lay in between. The CDR3 loop spans 13 amino acids. The CDR3 DNA sequence: TGTGCCAGCAGTTTACTACCTCCTTACGAGCAGTACTTC. Encoded protein: CASSLLPPYEQYF.

CDR3 sequence: CASSSTGTSEYF. The CDR3 DNA reads TGTGCCAGCAGTTCCACCGGGACTAGCGAATACTTC. J is TRBJ2-7 and V is TRBV6-6; 10 bases are a match to TRBD2. V shed 4 bases, J shed 13 bases, and the junction held 7 bases outside the gene matches. CDR1 is MNHNY and CDR2 is SVGAGI in the germline V gene (reference sequence). The CDR3 is 12 residues long.

This clone was observed a few times. V is TRBV11-2 and J is TRBJ2-5; perhaps TRBD1 as D (5 bases). Germline lookup yields CDR1 SGHAT and CDR2 FQNNGV. The CDR3 has 14 amino acids. The V and J ends lost 4 bases and 4 bases respectively, with 13 bases between them. The chain's CDR3 is CASSSNPGPETQYF. DNA for the CDR3: TGTGCCAGCAGCTCAAACCCAGGGCCAGAGACCCAGTACTTC. The full variable domain, its missing parts supplied by reference TRBV11-2 and TRBJ2-5, is EAGVAQSPRYKIIEKRQSVAFWCNPISGHATLYWYQQILGQGPKLLIQFQNNGVVDDSQLPKDRFSAERLKGVDSTLKIQPAKLEDSAVYLCASSSNPGPETQYFGPGTRLLVL.

The CDR3 loop is CASSQGDRGLRGYTF. The CDR3 nucleotides are TGTGCCAGCAGTCAAGGAGACAGGGGTTTGCGTGGCTACACCTTC. V gene TRBV27 combines with J gene TRBJ1-2; 8 nucleotides match TRBD1. Trimming took 5 bases from V and 7 from J; bases not matched to a gene: 12. Germline CDR1 reads MNHEY; CDR2 reads SMNVEV (reference sequence). The CDR3 loop spans 15 amino acids.

As for this clone: Mismatch with germline at one junction end may stem from a read error. The chain couples TRBV5-1 to TRBJ1-1; no reliable D call. Germline values: CDR1 SGHRS, CDR2 YFSETQ. The CDR3 spans 14 residues. CDR3 protein: CASSPGLSNSEAFF. The CDR3 DNA is TGCGCCAGCAGCCCAGGACTCTCGAACTCTGAAGCTTTCTTT.